The 29 T cell receptor beta chains given below trace back to one sample, sequenced in a study of cytomegalovirus exposure and HLA in healthy donors. This PCR relied on a set of 60 Vbeta primers and 13 Jbeta primers. Clones were sequenced by immunoSEQ multiplex PCR, and TCRdb holds only the in-frame ones, with some missing. The sample totals about 65,000 clones. The sequenced sample consisted of PBMCs. These receptors all stem from a boy younger than 18 in good health and CMV-seronegative.

The chain couples TRBV7-2 to TRBJ1-5; the match to TRBD1 covers 12 bases. Trimming removed 0 bases from V and 7 bases from J; junction bases left unmatched: 10. This CDR3 comprises 18 residues. Germline V gene sequence: CDR1 SGHTA, CDR2 FQGNSA. Here the CDR3 DNA reads TGTGCCAGCAGCTTAGCCCCCTACCGGGACAGGGGGCAGCAGCCCCAGCATTTT. This translates into CASSLAPYRDRGQQPQHF.

V is TRBV30 and J is TRBJ2-7; 8 nucleotides align to TRBD2. This CDR3 region has 13 residues. Germline V gene data show CDR1 as GTSNPN and CDR2 as SVGIG (reference sequence). The junction had 5 bases not matched to a gene; V was cut back by 0 bases and J by 7 bases. For the CDR3, the DNA is TGTGCCTGGAGTGTATTCGTAGCGGGGGAGCAGTACTTC. This gives the protein CAWSVFVAGEQYF.

The chain carries TRBV11-1 and TRBJ2-3; 7 bases agree with TRBD1. J lost 3 bases, V lost 4 bases, and 16 bases had no gene match. CDR3 length equals 18 residues. Germline V gives CDR1 SGHAT, CDR2 FQDESV (reference sequence). For the CDR3, the DNA is TGTGCCAGCAGCTCCGAAGTAGGGGACGACAGGGTGACAGATACGCAGTATTTT. Translation: CASSSEVGDDRVTDTQYF.

In regard to this clone: This sample also contains other DNA sequences that code for the same CDR3. V usage is TRBV5-4 and J usage is TRBJ2-7; D gene unclear. Germline values: CDR1 SGHNT, CDR2 YYREEE (reference sequence). The length of the CDR3 is 13 residues. Trimming took off 2 bases at V and 3 bases at J, with 9 bases between the two ends. CDR3: CASSFSRSYEQYF. Written as DNA, the CDR3 is TGTGCCAGCAGCTTTTCAAGGAGCTACGAGCAGTACTTC.

The rearrangement joins TRBV7-2 to TRBJ2-1, with a weak D call TRBD1 (5 bases). Trimming cost V 5 bases and J 12 bases, with 14 bases left between them. The CDR3 loop spans 12 amino acids. CDR1 is SGHTA and CDR2 is FQGNSA in the germline V gene. This CDR3 reads CASSQMDTTQFF. The CDR3 DNA reads TGTGCCAGCAGCCAAATGGACACGACGCAGTTCTTC.

CDR3: CASRSGGQANEQYF. CDR3 sequence (DNA): TGTGCCAGCAGATCCGGGGGACAGGCAAACGAGCAGTACTTC. The chain employs TRBV28 and TRBJ2-7; 8 positions match TRBD1. Germline CDR1 MDHEN, CDR2 SYDVKM. The CDR3 has 14 amino acids. J was trimmed by 5 bases and V by 6 bases; bases with no gene match: 9.

The chain carries TRBV9 and TRBJ2-6; 13 bases line up with TRBD2. Germline V gene data show CDR1 as SGDLS and CDR2 as YYNGEE. The CDR3 extends over 20 amino acids. The trim removed 0 bases at V and 3 bases at J, leaving 9 bases unmatched. The CDR3 nucleotides are TGTGCCAGCAGCGTAGAGGGTCGGACTAGCGGGAGAGGTGGGGCCAACGTCCTGACTTTC. Its protein is CASSVEGRTSGRGGANVLTF.

V is TRBV13 and J is TRBJ1-2, with D perhaps TRBD1 (6 bases). The germline V gene has CDR1 PRHDT and CDR2 FYEKMQ (reference sequence). Trimming left V 5 bases short and J 2 bases short, with 9 bases between. This CDR3 has 13 amino acids. The CDR3 nucleotides read TGTGCCAGCAGCACCGGGACAAACTATGGCTACACCTTC. Translation: CASSTGTNYGYTF.

The rearrangement joins TRBV10-3 to TRBJ1-2; no clear D gene. Trimming removed 3 bases from V and 7 bases from J, with 6 bases in between. The germline V gene has CDR1 ENHRY and CDR2 SYGVKD. CDR3 length equals 11 residues. The CDR3 here is CAISDQAGYTF. CDR3 in DNA: TGTGCCATCAGTGACCAGGCTGGCTACACCTTC.

The genes are TRBV29-1 and TRBJ1-5, with TRBD1 as a possible D gene (6 bases). The CDR3 sequence is 16 residues long. In germline, CDR1 is SQVTM, CDR2 ANQGSEA. The ends were cut back, 4 bases at V and 2 bases at J, with 18 bases in the middle. In DNA form, the CDR3 reads TGCAGCGTTGTTGTATTGGGGGCGAGGGGCAATCAGCCCCAGCATTTT. Encoded protein: CSVVVLGARGNQPQHF. The variable domain in full, completed from reference TRBV29-1 and TRBJ1-5, reads SAVISQKPSRDICQRGTSLTIQCQVDSQVTMMFWYRQQPGQSLTLIATANQGSEATYESGFVIDKFPISRPNLTFSTLTVSNMSPEDSSIYLCSVVVLGARGNQPQHFGDGTRLSIL.

CDR3 sequence reads: CAWSVGGGYTF. Written as DNA, the CDR3 is TGTGCCTGGAGTGTAGGGGGCGGCTACACCTTC. This rearrangement joins TRBV30 to TRBJ1-2; TRBD1 agrees at 7 bases. Unmatched junction bases numbered 0, after V lost 0 bases and J lost 8 bases. The CDR3 is 11 amino acids. Germline CDR1 and CDR2: GTSNPN and SVGIG (reference sequence).

The chain employs TRBV27 and TRBJ1-2; D may be TRBD1 (5 bases). The CDR3 is 13 residues long. The V end was cut by 6 bases, the J end by 3 bases, with 11 bases between. CDR1 and CDR2 (germline): MNHEY, SMNVEV (reference sequence). The CDR3 DNA reads TGTGCCAGCAGGACACAGGTCGACTATGGCTACACCTTC. Translation gives CASRTQVDYGYTF.

Regarding this clone: The same CDR3 arises from other DNA sequences in this sample as well. The rearrangement joins TRBV5-1 to TRBJ2-7, with 12 bases fitting TRBD1. The CDR3 has 14 residues. Trimming at V came to 7 bases and at J to 3 bases, leaving 5 bases not matched to a gene. Germline CDR1 SGHRS, CDR2 YFSETQ. Written as DNA, the CDR3 is TGCGCCAGCGGGGGGACAGGGGGCGGCTACGAGCAGTACTTC. It specifies CASGGTGGGYEQYF.

The chain joins TRBV5-1 to TRBJ2-1, with D maybe TRBD2 (6 bases). V was trimmed by 1 base and J by 7 bases, leaving 15 bases between them. CDR1 is SGHRS, CDR2 YFSETQ, per germline. The CDR3 covers 15 residues. CDR3 DNA sequence: TGCGCCAGCAGCTTGAAGATCTCCGGGAGTAATGAGCAGTTCTTC. Its protein product is CASSLKISGSNEQFF.

The chain uses TRBV6-5 and TRBJ1-1, with D perhaps matching TRBD1 (5 bases). The CDR3 is made up of 16 amino acids. V was cut by 0 bases and J by 1 base, with 12 bases left in between. Germline V gene data show CDR1 as MNHEY and CDR2 as SVGAGI. CDR3 DNA: TGTGCCAGCAGTTACTCGTTTGGACAAGGGAACACTGAAGCTTTCTTT. Protein: CASSYSFGQGNTEAFF.

The chain combines TRBV25-1 with TRBJ1-2, with 10 bases identical to TRBD1. Per germline, CDR1 MGHDK and CDR2 SYGVNS. The CDR3 spans 17 residues. V was clipped by 2 bases and J by 2 bases; unmatched bases: 8. This chain's CDR3 is CASSEPGQGIRNYGYTF. The CDR3 bases are TGTGCCAGCAGTGAACCGGGACAGGGGATCCGCAACTATGGCTACACCTTC.

The V and J genes are TRBV9 and TRBJ2-3; D may be TRBD1 (5 bases). V lost 0 bases and J lost 2, with 13 bases in between. In germline, CDR1 is SGDLS, CDR2 YYNGEE. The CDR3 is 16 residues long. This CDR3 reads CASSVEPGILTDTQYF. In DNA, the CDR3 is TGTGCCAGCAGCGTAGAGCCAGGGATACTCACAGATACGCAGTATTTT.

This rearrangement joins TRBV10-3 to TRBJ1-3; 12 bases match TRBD1. Germline V gives CDR1 ENHRY, CDR2 SYGVKD. After removal of 6 bases from V and 7 bases from J, the junction contained 4 bases not matched to a gene. The CDR3 covers 14 residues. The DNA of the CDR3 is TGTGCCATCAGGGGGGGACAGGGGGCGAACACCATATATTTT. This gives the protein CAIRGGQGANTIYF.

The chain employs TRBV19 and TRBJ2-1; 7 positions match TRBD2. Germline CDR1 LNHDA, CDR2 SQIVND (reference sequence). The CDR3 spans 13 residues. V gave up 8 bases and J gave up 5 bases; unmatched junction bases: 6. The CDR3 DNA reads TGTGCCAGTGATGGGGGGGGTCACAATGAGCAGTTCTTC. Residues: CASDGGGHNEQFF.

The chain has TRBV4-1 and TRBJ1-1, with 7 positions matching TRBD1. Germline V CDR1 and CDR2: MGHRA, YSYEKL. Germline trimming cut 5 bases from V and 0 bases from J; bases unmatched to any gene: 6. This CDR3 has 15 amino acids. The DNA of the CDR3 is TGCGCCAGCAGCGTCTCCGGGACAGTGAACACTGAAGCTTTCTTT. It translates to CASSVSGTVNTEAFF.

The chain combines TRBV7-8 with TRBJ2-7; D might be TRBD2 (6 bases). Between the trimmed V and J ends, which lost 4 bases and 2 bases, there was a span of 12 bases. CDR1 SGHVS and CDR2 FQNEAQ come from the germline V gene. The CDR3 is made up of 14 amino acids. DNA for the CDR3: TGTGCCAGCAGCTCCCGGGACTCAGCCTACGAGCAGTACTTC. Translated: CASSSRDSAYEQYF. Based on the CDR3 plus reference TRBV7-8 and TRBJ2-7, the full variable domain is GAGVSQSPRYKVAKRGQDVALRCDPISGHVSLFWYQQALGQGPEFLTYFQNEAQLDKSGLPSDRFFAERPEGSVSTLKIQRTQQEDSAVYLCASSSRDSAYEQYFGPGTRLTVT.

V is TRBV2 and J is TRBJ1-4; D is undetermined. Trimming cost V 6 bases and J 8 bases, with 19 bases left between them. Germline V gives CDR1 SNHLY, CDR2 FYNNEI. The CDR3 sequence is 15 residues long. The CDR3 region is CASRTRGGIREKLFF. The CDR3 coding sequence is TGTGCCAGCAGAACCCGGGGAGGGATCAGGGAAAAACTGTTTTTT.

The chain links TRBV5-6 to TRBJ2-1; D is unresolved. Germline assignment: CDR1 SGHDT and CDR2 YYEEEE. The CDR3 totals 13 residues. Trimming removed 4 bases at V and 1 base at J, with 6 bases between. This chain's CDR3 is CASSGISYNEQFF. In DNA, the CDR3 is TGTGCCAGCAGCGGCATTTCCTACAATGAGCAGTTCTTC.

The chain recombines TRBV27 with TRBJ2-5; TRBD1 might be the D (5 bases). The length of the CDR3 is 12 residues. Per germline, CDR1 MNHEY and CDR2 SMNVEV (reference sequence). The V end lost 2 bases, the J end lost 4 bases, and 5 bases lay between the germline ends. CDR3 loop: CASSLTGETQYF. The DNA for the CDR3 is TGTGCCAGCAGTTTAACAGGAGAGACCCAGTACTTC.

The chain uses TRBV7-6 and TRBJ2-3, with TRBD2 as a possible D gene (5 bases). The CDR3 is 15 residues long. V was clipped by 5 bases and J by 0 bases, with 12 bases between them. CDR1 SGHVS and CDR2 FNYEAQ come from the germline V gene. CDR3 amino acids: CASSANSASTDTQYF. The CDR3, as DNA: TGTGCCAGCAGCGCCAATAGCGCAAGCACAGATACGCAGTATTTT.

The chain uses TRBV5-6 and TRBJ1-1; the match to TRBD1 covers 12 bases. Germline-derived CDR1 and CDR2 are SGHDT and YYEEEE. V lost 0 bases and J lost 9; bases outside the gene matches: 6. The CDR3 consists of 15 residues. CDR3 residues: CASSLDGTGGDQAFF. CDR3 bases: TGTGCCAGCAGCTTGGATGGGACAGGGGGCGATCAAGCTTTCTTT.

This chain connects TRBV2 to TRBJ2-2, with D maybe TRBD1 (6 bases). The germline V and J ends were trimmed by 4 bases and 3 bases, with 6 bases remaining between them. The germline CDR1 and CDR2 sequences are SNHLY and FYNNEI. This CDR3 contains 13 residues. In nucleotides, the CDR3 is TGTGCCAGCAGTGGGACAGACACCGGGGAGCTGTTTTTT. Translation gives CASSGTDTGELFF. The complete variable domain, with remaining parts taken from reference TRBV2 and TRBJ2-2, reads EPEVTQTPSHQVTQMGQEVILRCVPISNHLYFYWYRQILGQKVEFLVSFYNNEISEKSEIFDDQFSVERPDGSNFTLKIRSTKLEDSAMYFCASSGTDTGELFFGEGSRLTVL.

This chain connects TRBV5-4 to TRBJ2-7; 7 bases line up with TRBD2. V lost 3 bases and J lost 5; bases outside the gene matches: 8. The CDR3 contains 14 residues. CDR1 and CDR2 from the germline V gene are SGHNT and YYREEE (reference sequence). The CDR3 reads CASSWQGGNHEQYF. In nucleotides, the CDR3 is TGTGCCAGCAGCTGGCAGGGAGGGAACCACGAGCAGTACTTC.

The rearrangement joins TRBV7-2 to TRBJ2-3, with TRBD2 as a possible D gene (6 bases). The CDR3 runs 16 residues. The germline gives CDR1 SGHTA, CDR2 FQGNSA. V was clipped by 1 base and J by 2 bases, with 13 bases between them. The CDR3 loop is CASSLGDSPSTDTQYF. The CDR3 nucleotides are TGTGCCAGCAGCTTAGGGGACTCGCCCTCCACAGATACGCAGTATTTT.